This T cell receptor (beta chain) was captured by sequencing in a study of blood T cells in healthy people across ages. The trim removed 6 bases at V and 2 bases at J, leaving 10 bases unmatched. The CDR3 loop spans 14 amino acids. The germline gives CDR1 DFQATT, CDR2 SNEGSKA (reference sequence). The extraction recovered at least 5.5 micrograms of total RNA per sample. Then a second PCR, running roughly 6 to 12 cycles, was carried out with a sample-barcoded 5' primer and a J-beta primer mix. With 12 random nucleotides, a template-switch adaptor tagged each individual cDNA molecule. TCRdb independently ran MiXCR on the 5' RACE reads; one entry per CDR3 protein. The sample shows hundreds of thousands of distinct CDR3 sequences, roughly half of them seen only once.

The material sequenced was blood. The TCR comes from a woman aged 80 or over in good health. This sequence joins TRBV20-1 and TRBJ2-7, with 7 bases that match TRBD1. The CDR3 is CSAFGTENTYEQYF. The CDR3 region has the DNA TGCAGTGCCTTCGGGACAGAGAATACCTACGAGCAGTACTTC.